Listed below are T cell receptor beta chains from one sample, sequenced in a study of cytomegalovirus exposure and HLA in healthy donors. Only in-frame clones appear in the TCRdb table, and some are missing; sequencing was by immunoSEQ multiplex PCR. The sample holds fewer than 200,000 clones, approximately 80% seen once. Sequencing was done on a sample of PBMCs. These receptors were taken from a woman in her twenties or thirties in good health and CMV-seropositive. The CDR3 runs from the conserved cysteine through the conserved F or W. Each record gives: CDR3 length, J gene, clone size, V gene, D gene, CDR3 protein, CDR3 DNA. A D gene is named only where the DNA matches it firmly. Clone size is shown for a subset of rows, as once, few, many or a class of expanded clone.

length: 17; J: TRBJ2-3; size: .; V: TRBV5-4; D: TRBD1; CDR3: CASSVYRDSFSTDTQYF; DNA: TGTGCCAGCAGCGTTTACCGGGACAGCTTTAGCACAGATACGCAGTATTTT
length: 15; J: TRBJ2-7; size: .; V: TRBV7-3; D: TRBD2; CDR3: CASSLLRGGLNEQYF; DNA: TGTGCCAGCAGCTTACTGCGGGGGGGCTTGAACGAGCAGTACTTC
length: 15; J: TRBJ1-2; size: .; V: TRBV12-5; D: TRBD1; CDR3: CASGTGTGVRYGYTF; DNA: TGTGCTAGTGGTACCGGGACAGGGGTGAGATATGGCTACACCTTC
length: 16; J: TRBJ2-7; size: .; V: TRBV4-1; D: TRBD2; CDR3: CASSPVLAGGTYEQYF; DNA: TGCGCCAGCAGCCCCGTGCTAGCGGGGGGGACTTACGAGCAGTACTTC
length: 14; J: TRBJ1-4; size: .; V: TRBV9; D: TRBD1; CDR3: CASSPDRYRGELFF; DNA: TGTGCCAGCAGCCCTGACCGGTACAGGGGGGAACTGTTTTTT
length: 14; J: TRBJ2-7; size: once; V: TRBV18; D: TRBD1; CDR3: CASSPGTAYYEQYF; DNA: TGTGCCAGCTCACCCGGGACAGCCTACTACGAGCAGTACTTC
length: 13; J: TRBJ1-1; size: .; V: TRBV5-4; D: .; CDR3: CASSPQGNTEAFF; DNA: TGTGCCAGCAGCCCACAGGGGAACACTGAAGCTTTCTTT
length: 16; J: TRBJ2-3; size: .; V: TRBV15; D: TRBD2; CDR3: CATSRDLAGRLDTQYF; DNA: TGTGCCACCAGCAGAGATTTAGCGGGGAGGTTAGATACGCAGTATTTT
length: 14; J: TRBJ2-3; size: .; V: TRBV19; D: TRBD1; CDR3: CASSLTGSWDTQYF; DNA: TGTGCCAGTAGCCTGACAGGGTCTTGGGATACGCAGTATTTT
length: 15; J: TRBJ2-7; size: .; V: TRBV4-3; D: .; CDR3: CASSQGVREGSEQYF; DNA: TGCGCCAGCAGCCAAGGCGTCAGGGAAGGAAGCGAGCAGTACTTC
length: 18; J: TRBJ1-3; size: .; V: TRBV5-1; D: TRBD1; CDR3: CASSLEGTGGLSGNTIYF; DNA: TGCGCCAGCAGCTTGGAGGGCACAGGGGGGCTTTCTGGAAACACCATATATTTT
length: 14; J: TRBJ2-7; size: .; V: TRBV10-3; D: .; CDR3: CAISESGTAGEQYF; DNA: TGTGCCATCAGTGAGTCCGGGACAGCGGGCGAGCAGTACTTC
length: 14; J: TRBJ1-5; size: .; V: TRBV9; D: .; CDR3: CASRADATGGPQHF; DNA: TGTGCCAGCAGGGCGGACGCGACCGGGGGGCCCCAGCATTTT
length: 13; J: TRBJ1-4; size: .; V: TRBV4-3; D: .; CDR3: CASSQATGLKLFF; DNA: TGCGCCAGCAGCCAAGCTACAGGGCTAAAACTGTTTTTT
length: 14; J: TRBJ2-2; size: .; V: TRBV7-9; D: TRBD1; CDR3: CASSRTGDTGELFF; DNA: TGTGCCAGCAGCCGGACAGGGGACACCGGGGAGCTGTTTTTT
length: 14; J: TRBJ2-7; size: .; V: TRBV27; D: .; CDR3: CASSLIQGGYEQYF; DNA: TGTGCCAGCAGTTTAATCCAGGGTGGATACGAGCAGTACTTC
length: 15; J: TRBJ1-2; size: .; V: TRBV14; D: .; CDR3: CASSQDRGHYYGYTF; DNA: TGTGCCAGCAGCCAAGATCGGGGACACTACTATGGCTACACCTTC
length: 14; J: TRBJ2-1; size: .; V: TRBV4-3; D: .; CDR3: CASSPSLASAGQFF; DNA: TGCGCCAGCAGCCCTTCTTTGGCTAGCGCAGGGCAGTTCTTC
length: 13; J: TRBJ1-2; size: .; V: TRBV2; D: TRBD1; CDR3: CASRIGQAWGYTF; DNA: TGTGCCAGCAGGATAGGACAGGCTTGGGGCTACACCTTC
length: 14; J: TRBJ2-3; size: .; V: TRBV4-3; D: .; CDR3: CASSQVPGDDTQYF; DNA: TGCGCCAGCAGCCAAGTACCGGGAGACGATACGCAGTATTTT
length: 16; J: TRBJ2-3; size: .; V: TRBV5-1; D: TRBD1; CDR3: CASSLGLDRSTDTQYF; DNA: TGCGCCAGCAGCTTGGGATTGGACAGGTCCACAGATACGCAGTATTTT
length: 13; J: TRBJ1-5; size: .; V: TRBV2; D: .; CDR3: CASGLDSNQPQHF; DNA: TGTGCCAGCGGCCTAGATAGCAATCAGCCCCAGCATTTT
length: 15; J: TRBJ2-5; size: .; V: TRBV5-1; D: .; CDR3: CASSLVFSEQETQYF; DNA: TGCGCCAGCAGCTTGGTTTTTAGCGAGCAAGAGACCCAGTACTTC
length: 15; J: TRBJ2-1; size: .; V: TRBV29-1; D: TRBD2; CDR3: CSVESLSGGPREQFF; DNA: TGCAGCGTTGAGAGCCTTAGCGGGGGGCCTCGGGAGCAGTTCTTC
length: 13; J: TRBJ1-1; size: .; V: TRBV15; D: .; CDR3: CATSTRQNTEAFF; DNA: TGTGCCACCAGTACTAGACAGAACACTGAAGCTTTCTTT
length: 13; J: TRBJ1-1; size: .; V: TRBV5-4; D: .; CDR3: CASSSTVNTEAFF; DNA: TGTGCCAGCAGCTCTACCGTGAACACTGAAGCTTTCTTT
length: 19; J: TRBJ2-1; size: once; V: TRBV11-2; D: .; CDR3: CASSPILFVEPSSRNEQFF; DNA: TGTGCCAGCAGCCCCATCCTTTTCGTGGAGCCCTCGTCGCGGAATGAGCAGTTCTTC
length: 13; J: TRBJ1-1; size: .; V: TRBV7-9; D: .; CDR3: CASSSRGGTEAFF; DNA: TGTGCCAGCAGCTCAAGGGGGGGGACTGAAGCTTTCTTT
length: 18; J: TRBJ2-5; size: .; V: TRBV7-9; D: TRBD2; CDR3: CASSPGEEGRGGLETQYF; DNA: TGTGCCAGCAGCCCCGGAGAAGAGGGGCGGGGGGGCCTTGAAACCCAGTACTTC
length: 16; J: TRBJ1-1; size: once; V: TRBV5-6; D: .; CDR3: CASSLSDRSMNTEAFF; DNA: TGTGCCAGCAGCTTGTCGGACAGAAGCATGAACACTGAAGCTTTCTTT
length: 15; J: TRBJ2-1; size: .; V: TRBV7-2; D: TRBD1; CDR3: CASSFYGTGGGEQFF; DNA: TGTGCCAGCAGCTTCTACGGGACAGGGGGTGGCGAGCAGTTCTTC
length: 15; J: TRBJ1-2; size: .; V: TRBV2; D: .; CDR3: CASSRGTVGPHGYTF; DNA: TGTGCCAGCAGCCGCGGGACCGTTGGCCCCCATGGCTACACCTTC